Listed below are T cell receptor beta chains from one sample, sequenced in a study of response to subunit inactivated influenza vaccine. TCRdb itself ran the RT-PCR reads through MiXCR, one entry per CDR3 protein. The sample yields about 780,000 distinct CDR3 sequences, 15% to 20% seen once. The source was PBMCs from blood, collected 5 days after vaccination. The receptors were gathered from a man over 45 who received an inactivated influenza vaccine. CDR3s include the opening cysteine and the closing phenylalanine or tryptophan. The order of the fields is J gene, V gene, CDR3 protein.

J gene: TRBJ2-7
V gene: TRBV12-3/TRBV12-4
CDR3 protein: CASTGLAATYEQYF

J gene: TRBJ2-4
V gene: TRBV12-5
CDR3 protein: CASGLGTTGEKNIQYF

J gene: TRBJ2-7
V gene: TRBV3-1
CDR3 protein: CASSPRQAKSYEQYF

J gene: TRBJ1-1
V gene: TRBV12-3/TRBV12-4
CDR3 protein: CASTRDTEAFF

J gene: TRBJ2-1
V gene: TRBV4-2
CDR3 protein: CASSQVTSGGAVNEQFF

J gene: TRBJ2-7
V gene: TRBV11-3
CDR3 protein: CASSLTPRQYF

J gene: TRBJ2-1
V gene: TRBV9
CDR3 protein: CASGPYNEQFF

J gene: TRBJ2-7
V gene: TRBV5-1
CDR3 protein: CASMNFDTGGWEQYF

J gene: TRBJ2-1
V gene: TRBV7-6
CDR3 protein: CASSLGLAPLSYNEQFF

J gene: TRBJ2-7
V gene: TRBV4-2
CDR3 protein: CASSQAPGQGFEQYF